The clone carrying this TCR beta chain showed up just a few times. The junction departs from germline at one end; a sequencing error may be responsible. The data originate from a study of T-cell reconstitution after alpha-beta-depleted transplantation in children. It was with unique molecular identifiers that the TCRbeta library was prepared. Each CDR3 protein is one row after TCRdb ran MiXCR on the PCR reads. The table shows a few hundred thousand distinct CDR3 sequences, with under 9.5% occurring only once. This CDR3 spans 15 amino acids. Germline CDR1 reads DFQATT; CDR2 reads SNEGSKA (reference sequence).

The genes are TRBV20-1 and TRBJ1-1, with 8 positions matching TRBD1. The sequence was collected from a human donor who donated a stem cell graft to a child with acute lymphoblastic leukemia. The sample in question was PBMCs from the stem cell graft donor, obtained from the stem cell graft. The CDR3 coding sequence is TGCAGTGCTAGGCGATTGGACAGGGTGAAAACTGAAGCTTTCTTT. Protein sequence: CSARRLDRVKTEAFF.